This TCR beta chain derives from a study of cytomegalovirus exposure and HLA in healthy donors. Study summary: Caucasian-associated ancestry cluster membership applied to about 83% of 398 genotyped donors.

The PCR made use of 60 Vbeta and 13 Jbeta primers. Produced via immunoSEQ multiplex PCR; TCRdb's table is partial and in-frame only. This repertoire shows roughly 160,000 clones, roughly 80% found once; its top ten account for approximately 2.3%. The CDR3 runs to 16 residues. Deletions cut 2 bases from V and 0 bases from J, with 12 bases between. Germline V gene data show CDR1 as MDHEN and CDR2 as SYDVKM. A remark on this clone: Antigen specificity is unknown.

Study results and limitations: Reportedly, fewer N-insertions than the approximately 680-donor mean appeared in an Asian-associated ancestry cluster in a later analysis. A later analysis by the authors found several of the most significant clusters apparently linked to common viral pathogens.

This chain uses TRBV28 with TRBJ2-3; D is perhaps TRBD2 (6 bases). Sequencing used PBMCs. This TCR was recovered from a male donor in good health and CMV-seronegative. CDR3 sequence (DNA): TGTGCCAGCAGTTTAATTTCAGGGACTAGCACAGATACGCAGTATTTT. Translation: CASSLISGTSTDTQYF.